This section outlines one T cell receptor beta chain sequence together with its context. What it binds is unknown. The sample comes from a study of T cell responses to AZD1222 COVID-19 vaccine. Libraries were prepared by immunoSEQ multiplex PCR; TCRdb keeps only in-frame clonotypes and omits some of them. The profile covers about 150,000 clones, with 90% appearing a single time and approximately 1.8% taken by the ten largest. The study's findings and limits: Mapped onto spike, vaccine-associated CD4 TCRs spanned it and were dominant at 160-218 and 743-854. Researchers took repertoire samples only after the peak T cell response had come. Females made up more of the donors, who were largely white British, and clonal diversity may have come out too low. AZD1222 recipients seropositive at baseline numbered only 5 or 6.

The germline V gene encodes CDR1 MDHEN and CDR2 SYDVKM. The CDR3 is made up of 20 amino acids. The V gene end was trimmed by 7 bases and the J gene end by 0 bases; junction bases not matched to a gene: 21. Material: peripheral blood, obtained on day 0 of AZD1222 vaccination. This clonotype was sampled from an adult in good health. The rearrangement joins TRBV28 to TRBJ1-5; 7 nucleotides match TRBD1. CDR3 DNA sequence: TGTGCCAGCACCGTTAACCCCGGTCAGGGGGAGGCTTATAGCAATCAGCCCCAGCATTTT. This sequence encodes CASTVNPGQGEAYSNQPQHF. Filled out from reference TRBV28 and TRBJ1-5, the complete variable domain reads DVKVTQSSRYLVKRTGEKVFLECVQDMDHENMFWYRQDPGLGLRLIYFSYDVKMKEKGDIPEGYSVSREKKERFSLILESASTNQTSMYLCASTVNPGQGEAYSNQPQHFGDGTRLSIL.